This T cell receptor beta chain derives from a study of blood T cells in healthy people across ages. Alongside a J-beta primer mix, a sample-barcoded 5' primer served in a second PCR lasting roughly 7 to 12 cycles. Each CDR3 protein gets one entry after TCRdb re-called the 5' RACE reads with MiXCR. The data show 750,000 to 1,000,000 distinct CDR3 sequences, with just under 30% seen just once and roughly 10% held by the top ten. At least ten counts were recorded for this clonotype. Its antigen is not known. Study conclusions and caveats: Strong correlation linked observed beta diversity and percent naive T cells.

This CDR3 has 12 residues. The V end was cut by 0 bases, the J end by 5 bases, with 5 bases between. CDR1 and CDR2 (germline): SGHRS, YFSETQ. These data also formed part of another study, on T cells of mothers and their children.

J is TRBJ1-1 and V is TRBV5-1; the D is unclear. This receptor was taken from a woman in her 40s in good health. Sequenced sample: blood. The CDR3 region has the DNA TGCGCCAGCAGCTTGGACCTAACTGAAGCTTTCTTT. It yields the protein CASSLDLTEAFF.